The present TCR beta chain was sequenced within a study of blood T cell repertoires in COVID-19. In the original analysis: Reference gene primers were amplified, and this amplification served to estimate nucleated cell counts. Produced via immunoSEQ multiplex PCR; TCRdb's table is partial and in-frame only. Clone size and the V and J calls come from that table; the DNA yielded D and trimming. This table has 350,000 to 500,000 clones, 88% appearing once. Participant reports of clinical history set cohort assignment. Each exposed participant met a COVID-19 case in the 2 weeks preceding study entry. The origin of this receptor is a woman under 30 who had been exposed to COVID-19. Sequences were obtained from PBMCs or T cells enriched from blood (not recorded which).

The CDR3 here is CASSSGGPSSYNEQFF. As DNA, the CDR3 is TGTGCCAGCAGTTCGGGGGGACCGAGCTCCTACAATGAGCAGTTCTTC. The chain links TRBV27 to TRBJ2-1; 7 nucleotides align to TRBD2. This CDR3 is 16 amino acids long. Germline-derived CDR1 and CDR2 are MNHEY and SMNVEV (reference sequence). Trimming cost V 4 bases and J 0 bases; bases outside gene matches: 6.